A selection of T cell receptor beta chains follows, all from one sample in a study of beta chain features in type 1 diabetes. Generated by immunoSEQ multiplex PCR, the TCRdb table keeps only in-frame clones and is missing some. The sample gives 310,000 or so clones, 9.5% to 12% of which show up once; more than 0.015% is in the top ten. Sequenced material: naive CD4+ T cells from blood. The receptors originated from a woman in her twenties or thirties in good health. The CDR3 runs from the conserved cysteine through the conserved F or W. D genes are given only for firm matches. Only part of the rows carry a size: once, few, many, or a class if the clone is expanded.

CDR3 DNA	CDR3 protein	D gene	clone size	V gene	J gene
TGTGCCAGCAGCCGAACAGCTAACTATGGCTACACCTTC	CASSRTANYGYTF	NA	few	TRBV28	TRBJ1-2
TGCAGCGTTGTTAGCGGGAGCATCGATGAGCAGTTCTTC	CSVVSGSIDEQFF	TRBD2	NA	TRBV29-1	TRBJ2-1
TGTGCCAGCAGCTTAACAGGACAGGGCACAGATACGCAGTATTTT	CASSLTGQGTDTQYF	TRBD1	NA	TRBV7-3	TRBJ2-3
TGTGCCATCAGTGAGTCGTTAGGGCTAGCTTCGGCCGACGAGCAGTACTTC	CAISESLGLASADEQYF	NA	once	TRBV10-3	TRBJ2-7
TGTGCCAGCAGCTTCTCGGGAGGGATCGGGGATGAGCAGTTCTTC	CASSFSGGIGDEQFF	TRBD2	few	TRBV11-1	TRBJ2-1
TGCAGCGTTGAAGATCGAAACGGCGGGGTCTCCTACGAGCAGTACTTC	CSVEDRNGGVSYEQYF	NA	few	TRBV29-1	TRBJ2-7
TGTGCCAGCACCCTGGACAGTTTGGGCTATGGCTACACCTTC	CASTLDSLGYGYTF	NA	few	TRBV6-1	TRBJ1-2
TGTGCCAGTAGTATCTCAGCGGGTAGCACAGATACGCAGTATTTT	CASSISAGSTDTQYF	NA	few	TRBV19	TRBJ2-3
TGTGCCAGCAGTTACGAAGCGGGAGTATCAAATGAGCAGTTCTTC	CASSYEAGVSNEQFF	TRBD2	NA	TRBV6-5	TRBJ2-1
TGTGCCAGCAGTGAAGTTCTAGCTTGGGATGAGCAGTTCTTC	CASSEVLAWDEQFF	NA	NA	TRBV6-5	TRBJ2-1
TGCAGCGTATCGTTGGGGGGGGTGGACTATGGCTACACCTTC	CSVSLGGVDYGYTF	NA	few	TRBV29-1	TRBJ1-2
TGTGCCAGCACCAAAAACTATGAAGCTTTCTTT	CASTKNYEAFF	NA	few	TRBV7-9	TRBJ1-1
TGTGCCTGGACTAGCGGAAACTCCTACGAGCAGTACTTC	CAWTSGNSYEQYF	TRBD2	few	TRBV30	TRBJ2-7
TGCAGCCAGGTGGGGCTAGCGGGAGGTTTAGGGGGTTACAATGAGCAGTTCTTC	CSQVGLAGGLGGYNEQFF	TRBD2	few	TRBV29-1	TRBJ2-1
TGCGCCAGCAGCCAAGATCGCGGGCTCTCCTACAATGAGCAGTTCTTC	CASSQDRGLSYNEQFF	NA	few	TRBV4-3	TRBJ2-1
TGCGCCAGCAGCCGACAAACCGGGACTAGCGGGACTATTTACAATGAGCAGTTCTTC	CASSRQTGTSGTIYNEQFF	TRBD2	NA	TRBV4-3	TRBJ2-1
TGCGCCAGCAGCTTGGGCCTAGCGGGAATCGGGGAGCAGTACTTC	CASSLGLAGIGEQYF	TRBD2	few	TRBV5-1	TRBJ2-7
TGTGCCAGCAGCGCAGCCGGGACAGGGGGCTACGAGCAGTACTTC	CASSAAGTGGYEQYF	TRBD1	few	TRBV7-9	TRBJ2-7
TGTGCCAGCAGCCCAACAATCAGCGGGGTCGAGACCCAGTACTTC	CASSPTISGVETQYF	TRBD2	NA	TRBV11-2	TRBJ2-5
TGTGCCAGCAGAAGAGATCGTAACTATGGCTACACCTTC	CASRRDRNYGYTF	NA	NA	TRBV6-5	TRBJ1-2
TGTGCCAGCAGCACCAACACAGGGTCGAACACCGGGGAGCTGTTTTTT	CASSTNTGSNTGELFF	NA	few	TRBV9	TRBJ2-2
TGTGCCAGTAGCCTAAGACAGGGACCCACAGATACGCAGTATTTT	CASSLRQGPTDTQYF	TRBD1	NA	TRBV19	TRBJ2-3
TGTGCCGTTGAGGGGGGGACCTACGAGCAGTACTTC	CAVEGGTYEQYF	NA	NA	TRBV6-9	TRBJ2-7
TGTGCCAGCTCACTAAGCCCCGGGACAGCGAACACTGAAGCTTTCTTT	CASSLSPGTANTEAFF	TRBD1	few	TRBV18	TRBJ1-1
TGTGCCAGCAGCTTGTTCCGGGAGGCTAACTATGGCTACACCTTC	CASSLFREANYGYTF	NA	NA	TRBV6-5	TRBJ1-2
TGTGCCAGCAGCTCCCTCCACGGGATTTCTGAAGCTTTCTTT	CASSSLHGISEAFF	NA	few	TRBV5-5	TRBJ1-1
TGCAGCGCGCTGGGGGGGGGTCAAGAGACCCAGTACTTC	CSALGGGQETQYF	TRBD2	NA	TRBV29-1	TRBJ2-5
TGTGCCAGCAGCCCACGACTAGCGGGACAAGATACGCAGTATTTT	CASSPRLAGQDTQYF	TRBD2	few	TRBV7-2	TRBJ2-3
TGTGCCAGCAGAGTCGGGGGGGGGAGGAATCAGCCCCAGCATTTT	CASRVGGGRNQPQHF	NA	few	TRBV6-5	TRBJ1-5
TGTGCCAGCAGCTTGATCCGGAACACTGAAGCTTTCTTT	CASSLIRNTEAFF	NA	few	TRBV5-6	TRBJ1-1
TGTGCCAGCAGGAACACAGAGCACTATGGCTACACCTTC	CASRNTEHYGYTF	NA	NA	TRBV28	TRBJ1-2
TGTGCCAGCAGTTTAACCCTAGCCACGACCCAATACGGGCAGTACTTC	CASSLTLATTQYGQYF	NA	few	TRBV27	TRBJ2-7
TGTGCCAGCCGCCGAGGCTCCTACGAGCAGTACTTC	CASRRGSYEQYF	NA	NA	TRBV7-2	TRBJ2-7
TGTGCCATCAGTGGGACAGGGACCACAGATACGCAGTATTTT	CAISGTGTTDTQYF	TRBD1	NA	TRBV10-3	TRBJ2-3
TGTGCCAGCAGCCAAGCCCGGGGACAGCTTGCCTACAATGAGCAGTTCTTC	CASSQARGQLAYNEQFF	TRBD1	NA	TRBV14	TRBJ2-1
TGTGCCAGCTCACTTACTCGGGACACCCAAGAGACCCAGTACTTC	CASSLTRDTQETQYF	NA	NA	TRBV18	TRBJ2-5
TGTGCCAGCAGCTTAGGACGGGACTATGGCTACACCTTC	CASSLGRDYGYTF	NA	NA	TRBV7-9	TRBJ1-2
TGTGCCAGCAGACTAGCGTCGAACACCGGGGAGCTGTTTTTT	CASRLASNTGELFF	TRBD2	NA	TRBV2	TRBJ2-2
TGTGCCAGCCTCCGTACTACCCCTAGTGCCGGGGAGCTGTTTTTT	CASLRTTPSAGELFF	NA	few	TRBV28	TRBJ2-2
TGCAGCGTTGGTAAGGGGTCGGACACTGAAGCTTTCTTT	CSVGKGSDTEAFF	NA	NA	TRBV29-1	TRBJ1-1
TGCGCCAGCAGCTTGGCGAGAGATACGCAGTATTTT	CASSLARDTQYF	NA	few	TRBV5-1	TRBJ2-3
TGTGCCTGGAGTGTACAGGGGGCCAAAAACATTCAGTACTTC	CAWSVQGAKNIQYF	TRBD1	NA	TRBV30	TRBJ2-4